The T cell receptor beta chain described here comes from a study of cytomegalovirus exposure and HLA in healthy donors. Overall study context: Both the roughly 120 validation repertoires and the 666 first-cohort repertoires used the same platform, as reported by a later analysis. Whole-study findings and limits: Rare sequences made up most TCRs, while some public TCRs were found in many donors. Overall, approximately 150 TCR beta chains were annotated as cytomegalovirus-associated. According to reports, the classifier identified cytomegalovirus status with high specificity and sensitivity.

This table comes from immunoSEQ multiplex PCR, and its TCRdb copy is limited to in-frame clones, with some not included. The sample has some 320,000 clones, around 87% seen once. The V gene end was trimmed by 4 bases and the J gene end by 9 bases; junction bases not matched to a gene: 10. Per the germline V gene, CDR1 is KGHSH and CDR2 is LQKENI. The CDR3 sequence is 15 residues long. This clone showed up just a few times. No antigen is known for it. This clonotype was sampled from a woman aged 25 to 39 in good health and CMV-seropositive. The V gene is TRBV18, the J gene TRBJ2-1, with 9 bases matching TRBD2. Material for sequencing was PBMCs. The CDR3 sequence is CASSRGSGGPGEQFF. Written as DNA, the CDR3 is TGTGCCAGCTCACGCGGCAGCGGGGGGCCGGGTGAGCAGTTCTTC. The full variable domain, its missing parts supplied by reference TRBV18 and TRBJ2-1, is NAGVMQNPRHLVRRRGQEARLRCSPMKGHSHVYWYRQLPEEGLKFMVYLQKENIIDESGMPKERFSAEFPKEGPSILRIQQVVRGDSAAYFCASSRGSGGPGEQFFGPGTRLTVL.